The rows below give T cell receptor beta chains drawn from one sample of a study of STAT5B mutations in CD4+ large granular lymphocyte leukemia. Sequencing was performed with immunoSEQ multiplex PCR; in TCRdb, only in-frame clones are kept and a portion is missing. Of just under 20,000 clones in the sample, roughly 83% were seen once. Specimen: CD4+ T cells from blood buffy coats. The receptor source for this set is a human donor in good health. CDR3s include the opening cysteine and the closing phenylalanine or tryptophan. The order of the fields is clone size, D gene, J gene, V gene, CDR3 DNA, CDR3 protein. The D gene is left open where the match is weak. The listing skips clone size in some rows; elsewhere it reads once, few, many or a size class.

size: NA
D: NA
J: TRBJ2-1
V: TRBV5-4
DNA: TGTGCCAGCAGACCGGACTTAATTGTGGATGAGCAGTTCTTC
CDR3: CASRPDLIVDEQFF

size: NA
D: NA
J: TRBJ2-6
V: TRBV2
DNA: TGTGCCAGGACGGAGTCCGGGGCCAACGTCCTGACTTTC
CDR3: CARTESGANVLTF

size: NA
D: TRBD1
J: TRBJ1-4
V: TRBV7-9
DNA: TGTGCCAGCAGCTGGACAGGGGGGGATGAAAAACTGTTTTTT
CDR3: CASSWTGGDEKLFF

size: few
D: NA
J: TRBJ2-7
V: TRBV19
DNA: TGTGCCAGTAGTGGCTCTGCCCCCTCTGGGGAGCAGTACTTC
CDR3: CASSGSAPSGEQYF

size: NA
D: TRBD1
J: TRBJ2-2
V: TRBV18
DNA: TGTGCCAGCTCACCCCCAAACAGAGGACAGGGGAGGACCGGGGAGCTGTTTTTT
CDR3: CASSPPNRGQGRTGELFF

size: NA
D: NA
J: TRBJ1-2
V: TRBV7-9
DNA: TGTGCCAGCAGCTTAGCGCGGGAAGGGGGCTACACCTTC
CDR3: CASSLAREGGYTF

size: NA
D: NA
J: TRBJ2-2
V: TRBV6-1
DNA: TGTGCCAGCAGTGACCGGACACAGAACACCGGGGAGCTGTTTTTT
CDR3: CASSDRTQNTGELFF

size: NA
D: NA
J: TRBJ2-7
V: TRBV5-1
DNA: TGCGCCAGCAGCCCGACGAGCTCCTACGAGCAGTACTTC
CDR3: CASSPTSSYEQYF

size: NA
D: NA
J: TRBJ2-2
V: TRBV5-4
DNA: TGTGCCAGCAGCCCATCGTTAGAGCGCGCGAACACCGGGGAGCTGTTTTTT
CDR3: CASSPSLERANTGELFF

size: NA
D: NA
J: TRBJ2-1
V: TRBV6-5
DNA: TGTGCCAGCACCGAGGGGGGTGGGACCTACAATGAGCAGTTCTTC
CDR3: CASTEGGGTYNEQFF

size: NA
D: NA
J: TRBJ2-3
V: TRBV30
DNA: TGTGCCTGGAGGTGGGCTACCACAGATACGCAGTATTTT
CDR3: CAWRWATTDTQYF

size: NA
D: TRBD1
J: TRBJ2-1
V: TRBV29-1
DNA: TGCAGCGGGGGACAGTCCAGCTCCTACAATGAGCAGTTCTTC
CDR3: CSGGQSSSYNEQFF

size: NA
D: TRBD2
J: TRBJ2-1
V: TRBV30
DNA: TGTGCCTGGACCGGACTAGCGGAGGGCCTCTCCTACAATGAGCAGTTCTTC
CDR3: CAWTGLAEGLSYNEQFF

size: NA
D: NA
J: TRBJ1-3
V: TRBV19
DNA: TGTGCCAGTAGTAGGGGGTTCGAGAGGATCTCTGGAAACACCATATATTTT
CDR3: CASSRGFERISGNTIYF

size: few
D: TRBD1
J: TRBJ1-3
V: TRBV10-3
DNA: TGTGCCACCCGACAGGGACTGGGATCTGGAAACACCATATATTTT
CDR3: CATRQGLGSGNTIYF

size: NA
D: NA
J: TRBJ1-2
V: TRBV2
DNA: TGTGCCAGCAGAGTTCGACAGACCTATGGCTACACCTTC
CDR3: CASRVRQTYGYTF

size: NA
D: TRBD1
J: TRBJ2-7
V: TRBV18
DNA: TGTGCCAGCTCACCTAACCCGGGACAGAGCGCTGGAGAGCAGTACTTC
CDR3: CASSPNPGQSAGEQYF

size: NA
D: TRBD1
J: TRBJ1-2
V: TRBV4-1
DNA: TGCGCCAGCAGCTCTACGGGACAGGGAGCGTTTGGCTACACCTTC
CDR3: CASSSTGQGAFGYTF

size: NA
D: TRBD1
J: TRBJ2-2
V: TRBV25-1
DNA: TGTGCCAGCGCCAAGGGACAGCATACCGGGGAGCTGTTTTTT
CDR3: CASAKGQHTGELFF

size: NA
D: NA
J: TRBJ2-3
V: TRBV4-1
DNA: TGCGCCAGCAGCCAAGTCTTGGACAGTCCAACGACAGATACGCAGTATTTT
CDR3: CASSQVLDSPTTDTQYF

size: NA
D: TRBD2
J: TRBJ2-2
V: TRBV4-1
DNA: TGCGCCAGCAGGAAAGCGGGAAACACCGGGGAGCTGTTTTTT
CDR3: CASRKAGNTGELFF